This record looks at one T cell receptor (beta chain) sequence and its context. The read finishes 3 residues shy of the CDR3 end, and the germline J gene is used to complete it. These data come from a study of T cells in women clearing cervical HPV infection. Trimming took 4 bases from V and 7 from J; bases not matched to a gene: 11. This CDR3 has 15 residues. Germline CDR1 is SGHRS and CDR2 is YFSETQ. Assay used: immunoSEQ multiplex PCR; TCRdb lists only in-frame clones, some missing. Recorded for this sample: about 35,000 clones. Sequencing was carried out using blood buffy coat. This receptor was taken from a woman between 18 and 75 years old with a cervical HPV16 infection that either progressed to CIN3+ or cleared (not recorded which). The rearrangement joins TRBV5-1 to TRBJ1-2; 9 bases align to TRBD1. CDR3 region: CASSTPGQGKGGYTF. The sequenced CDR3 bases are TGCGCCAGCAGCACGCCGGGACAGGGTAAAGGTGGC.